This T cell receptor (beta chain) was documented in a study of T cell responses to AZD1222 COVID-19 vaccine. Study-level results: Clonal diversity may have been underestimated, and the donors were mostly white British, with more females than males.

A remark on this clone: Its antigen is unknown.

Per the germline V gene, CDR1 is GTSNPN and CDR2 is SVGIG (reference sequence). Unmatched junction bases numbered 6, after V lost 3 bases and J lost 2 bases. This CDR3 is 15 amino acids long. Only in-frame clones appear in the TCRdb table, and some are missing; sequencing was by immunoSEQ multiplex PCR. The sample contains 150,000 to 200,000 clones, 90% to 95% of which appear only once. V gene TRBV30 combines with J gene TRBJ1-4; 7 nucleotides line up with TRBD1. The clonotype originates from an adult in good health. The sample was peripheral blood, taken on day 0 of AZD1222 vaccination. As DNA, the CDR3 is TGTGCCTGGAGACAAACCAGGGGGACTAATGAAAAACTGTTTTTT. This sequence encodes CAWRQTRGTNEKLFF.